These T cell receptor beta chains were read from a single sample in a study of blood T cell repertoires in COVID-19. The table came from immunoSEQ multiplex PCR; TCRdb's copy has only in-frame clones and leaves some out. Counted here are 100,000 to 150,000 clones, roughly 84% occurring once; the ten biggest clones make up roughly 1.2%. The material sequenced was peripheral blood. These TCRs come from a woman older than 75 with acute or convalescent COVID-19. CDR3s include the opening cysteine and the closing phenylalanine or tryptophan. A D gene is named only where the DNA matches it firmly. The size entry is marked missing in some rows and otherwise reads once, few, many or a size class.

CDR3 protein: CASSVGGLSSNEQFF
CDR3 DNA: TGTGCCAGCAGCGTAGGGGGACTATCTTCGAATGAGCAGTTCTTC
D gene: TRBD2
clone size: .
V gene: TRBV9
J gene: TRBJ2-1

CDR3 protein: CASSQGFSGANNEQFF
CDR3 DNA: TGTGCCAGCAGCCAAGGTTTTAGCGGAGCCAACAATGAGCAGTTCTTC
D gene: .
clone size: .
V gene: TRBV3-1/TRBV3-2
J gene: TRBJ2-1

CDR3 protein: CASSHPLQGVSTNEKLFF
CDR3 DNA: TGTGCCAGCAGCCACCCGCTCCAGGGGGTGTCAACTAATGAAAAACTGTTTTTT
D gene: TRBD1
clone size: .
V gene: TRBV3-1/TRBV3-2
J gene: TRBJ1-4

CDR3 protein: CASSLPSGGAETQYF
CDR3 DNA: TGTGCCAGCAGCTTACCCAGTGGGGGGGCGGAGACCCAGTACTTC
D gene: .
clone size: .
V gene: TRBV9
J gene: TRBJ2-5

CDR3 protein: CASSQAEGGGQPQHF
CDR3 DNA: TGTGCCAGCAGCCAAGCCGAGGGGGGGGGCCAGCCCCAGCATTTT
D gene: .
clone size: once
V gene: TRBV3-1/TRBV3-2
J gene: TRBJ1-5

CDR3 protein: CASSQKTGAGANVLTF
CDR3 DNA: TGCGCCAGCAGCCAAAAGACAGGGGCTGGGGCCAACGTCCTGACTTTC
D gene: TRBD1
clone size: .
V gene: TRBV4-3
J gene: TRBJ2-6

CDR3 protein: CASSLATAGGPLGPDTQYF
CDR3 DNA: TGTGCCAGCAGCTTAGCTACAGCGGGGGGGCCATTAGGTCCAGATACGCAGTATTTT
D gene: TRBD2
clone size: .
V gene: TRBV7-2
J gene: TRBJ2-3

CDR3 protein: CASSPPGENRNTIYF
CDR3 DNA: TGTGCCAGCTCACCCCCGGGGGAGAACAGAAACACCATATATTTT
D gene: .
clone size: .
V gene: TRBV18
J gene: TRBJ1-3

CDR3 protein: CASSFDRMNTEAFF
CDR3 DNA: TGTGCCAGCAGCTTCGACAGGATGAACACTGAAGCTTTCTTT
D gene: .
clone size: .
V gene: TRBV5-4
J gene: TRBJ1-1

CDR3 protein: CASSRRGSGVNNEQFF
CDR3 DNA: TGTGCCAGCAGCAGGCGGGGGAGCGGGGTGAACAATGAGCAGTTCTTC
D gene: TRBD2
clone size: .
V gene: TRBV7-9
J gene: TRBJ2-1

CDR3 protein: CASSPFRGPSYEQYF
CDR3 DNA: TGTGCCAGCTCACCTTTCAGGGGACCCTCCTACGAGCAGTACTTC
D gene: .
clone size: .
V gene: TRBV18
J gene: TRBJ2-7

CDR3 protein: CASSLLVWGVGSYEQYF
CDR3 DNA: TGTGCCAGCAGCTTATTAGTCTGGGGCGTAGGGTCCTACGAGCAGTACTTC
D gene: .
clone size: .
V gene: TRBV7-2
J gene: TRBJ2-7

CDR3 protein: CASSYYRELGGYTF
CDR3 DNA: TGTGCCAGCAGTTACTACAGGGAACTCGGTGGCTACACCTTC
D gene: .
clone size: .
V gene: TRBV6-5
J gene: TRBJ1-2

CDR3 protein: CASRRGTAGDQPQHF
CDR3 DNA: TGTGCCAGCAGAAGAGGGACGGCGGGGGATCAGCCCCAGCATTTT
D gene: .
clone size: .
V gene: TRBV2
J gene: TRBJ1-5

CDR3 protein: CASSLADGGAGF
CDR3 DNA: TGTGCCAGCAGCTTAGCGGATGGCGGGGCCGGCTTC
D gene: .
clone size: .
V gene: TRBV7-9
J gene: TRBJ2-7

CDR3 protein: CATSANSGFDEQYF
CDR3 DNA: TGTGCCACCAGCGCCAACTCAGGGTTCGACGAGCAGTACTTC
D gene: .
clone size: .
V gene: TRBV24-1
J gene: TRBJ2-7

CDR3 protein: CASSFQQGDRAFF
CDR3 DNA: TGTGCCAGCAGTTTCCAACAGGGGGACCGAGCTTTCTTT
D gene: TRBD1
clone size: .
V gene: TRBV6-6
J gene: TRBJ1-1

CDR3 protein: CASSPQQVGGLF
CDR3 DNA: TGTGCCAGCAGTCCGCAACAGGTCGGGGGGCTCTTC
D gene: .
clone size: .
V gene: TRBV2
J gene: TRBJ2-1

CDR3 protein: CASSPGQGAREQYF
CDR3 DNA: TGTGCCAGCAGCCCGGGACAGGGGGCGCGTGAGCAGTACTTC
D gene: TRBD1
clone size: .
V gene: TRBV2
J gene: TRBJ2-7

CDR3 protein: CASSGPGQENTIYF
CDR3 DNA: TGCGCCAGCAGCGGACCGGGACAGGAGAACACCATATATTTT
D gene: TRBD1
clone size: .
V gene: TRBV5-1
J gene: TRBJ1-3

CDR3 protein: CASISLRVISNEQFF
CDR3 DNA: TGTGCCAGCATCTCTTTGCGGGTTATTTCCAATGAGCAGTTCTTC
D gene: .
clone size: .
V gene: TRBV5-6
J gene: TRBJ2-1

CDR3 protein: CASGTPSSETQYF
CDR3 DNA: TGTGCCAGTGGGACTCCGAGTTCGGAGACCCAGTACTTC
D gene: .
clone size: few
V gene: TRBV19
J gene: TRBJ2-5

CDR3 protein: CASSPRETQYF
CDR3 DNA: TGTGCCAGCTCACCTCGAGAGACCCAGTACTTC
D gene: .
clone size: .
V gene: TRBV18
J gene: TRBJ2-5

CDR3 protein: CASSFQGLKPQHF
CDR3 DNA: TGTGCCAGCAGCTTCCAGGGTCTCAAGCCCCAGCATTTT
D gene: .
clone size: .
V gene: TRBV7-8
J gene: TRBJ1-5

CDR3 protein: CATSRGGQGTGELFF
CDR3 DNA: TGTGCCACCAGCAGAGGGGGACAGGGGACCGGGGAGCTGTTTTTT
D gene: TRBD1
clone size: .
V gene: TRBV15
J gene: TRBJ2-2

CDR3 protein: CASSDSLAGSYEQYF
CDR3 DNA: TGTGCCAGCAGTGACTCCCTAGCGGGAAGTTACGAGCAGTACTTC
D gene: TRBD2
clone size: .
V gene: TRBV6-4
J gene: TRBJ2-7

CDR3 protein: CASSPNPGGVYGYTF
CDR3 DNA: TGTGCCAGCAGCCCCAATCCGGGGGGCGTCTATGGCTACACCTTC
D gene: .
clone size: .
V gene: TRBV3-1/TRBV3-2
J gene: TRBJ1-2

CDR3 protein: CATKGTGDETQYF
CDR3 DNA: TGTGCCACCAAGGGGACAGGGGATGAGACCCAGTACTTC
D gene: TRBD1
clone size: .
V gene: TRBV10-3
J gene: TRBJ2-5

CDR3 protein: CASSTGTGVSTGELFF
CDR3 DNA: TGTGCCAGTAGTACCGGGACAGGGGTGAGCACCGGGGAGCTGTTTTTT
D gene: TRBD1
clone size: .
V gene: TRBV19
J gene: TRBJ2-2

CDR3 protein: CASSVQGERTDTQYF
CDR3 DNA: TGTGCCAGCAGCGTTCAGGGGGAGCGCACAGATACGCAGTATTTT
D gene: TRBD1
clone size: .
V gene: TRBV5-4
J gene: TRBJ2-3

CDR3 protein: CASRTGGLSPLHF
CDR3 DNA: TGTGCCTCCCGAACAGGGGGATTATCACCCCTCCACTTT
D gene: TRBD1
clone size: .
V gene: TRBV2
J gene: TRBJ1-6

CDR3 protein: CATSDRGRVNGYTF
CDR3 DNA: TGTGCCACCAGTGATCGTGGCCGGGTTAATGGCTACACCTTC
D gene: .
clone size: .
V gene: TRBV24-1
J gene: TRBJ1-2

CDR3 protein: CASSPNRWASYEQYF
CDR3 DNA: TGTGCCAGCAGCCCAAACAGGTGGGCCTCCTACGAGCAGTACTTC
D gene: .
clone size: .
V gene: TRBV6-2/TRBV6-3
J gene: TRBJ2-7

CDR3 protein: CASSLGGGAQPQHF
CDR3 DNA: TGTGCCAGCAGCTTGGGAGGGGGGGCCCAGCCCCAGCATTTT
D gene: .
clone size: .
V gene: TRBV5-6
J gene: TRBJ1-5

CDR3 protein: CASSWTGQKTYEQYF
CDR3 DNA: TGTGCCAGCAGCTGGACGGGACAAAAGACCTACGAGCAGTACTTC
D gene: .
clone size: .
V gene: TRBV5-4
J gene: TRBJ2-7

CDR3 protein: CASSPSGSPVVLTF
CDR3 DNA: TGTGCCAGCAGTCCAAGCGGGAGTCCAGTTGTCCTGACTTTC
D gene: TRBD2
clone size: .
V gene: TRBV27
J gene: TRBJ2-6

CDR3 protein: CASSLGQGFKTQYF
CDR3 DNA: TGTGCCAGCAGTTTGGGACAGGGGTTCAAGACCCAGTACTTC
D gene: TRBD1
clone size: .
V gene: TRBV2
J gene: TRBJ2-5

CDR3 protein: CASSRRAGGPGELFF
CDR3 DNA: TGTGCCAGCAGCAGAAGGGCGGGGGGCCCCGGGGAGCTGTTTTTT
D gene: TRBD2
clone size: .
V gene: TRBV7-2
J gene: TRBJ2-2

CDR3 protein: CAISQGVGANEKLFF
CDR3 DNA: TGTGCCATCAGTCAGGGGGTGGGAGCTAATGAAAAACTGTTTTTT
D gene: TRBD1
clone size: .
V gene: TRBV10-3
J gene: TRBJ1-4

CDR3 protein: CASSLRLAGGDEQFF
CDR3 DNA: TGTGCCAGCAGCTTGAGACTAGCGGGAGGCGATGAGCAGTTCTTC
D gene: TRBD2
clone size: .
V gene: TRBV5-4
J gene: TRBJ2-1

CDR3 protein: CASSDPGVPGRDGYTF
CDR3 DNA: TGTGCCAGCAGCGACCCCGGGGTGCCAGGGAGGGATGGCTACACCTTC
D gene: .
clone size: .
V gene: TRBV11-2
J gene: TRBJ1-2

CDR3 protein: CASGANSYNSPLHF
CDR3 DNA: TGTGCCAGTGGGGCCAACTCCTATAATTCACCCCTCCACTTT
D gene: .
clone size: .
V gene: TRBV5-5
J gene: TRBJ1-6

CDR3 protein: CASSPRLAGVGEQYF
CDR3 DNA: TGTGCCAGCAGCCCCAGACTAGCGGGAGTGGGAGAGCAGTACTTC
D gene: TRBD2
clone size: .
V gene: TRBV11-2
J gene: TRBJ2-7

CDR3 protein: CASSYDKRGGATEAFF
CDR3 DNA: TGTGCCAGCAGTTATGATAAACGCGGGGGCGCAACTGAAGCTTTCTTT
D gene: .
clone size: .
V gene: TRBV6-5
J gene: TRBJ1-1

CDR3 protein: CASSETGGEGQPQHF
CDR3 DNA: TGTGCCAGCAGTGAGACAGGGGGCGAGGGGCAGCCCCAGCATTTT
D gene: TRBD1
clone size: .
V gene: TRBV6-4
J gene: TRBJ1-5

CDR3 protein: CASSYGQRNQPQHF
CDR3 DNA: TGTGCCAGCAGTTACGGCCAGAGGAATCAGCCCCAGCATTTT
D gene: .
clone size: .
V gene: TRBV6-2/TRBV6-3
J gene: TRBJ1-5

CDR3 protein: CASGSQGPPYTEAFF
CDR3 DNA: TGTGCCAGCGGGAGTCAGGGGCCTCCTTACACTGAAGCTTTCTTT
D gene: .
clone size: .
V gene: TRBV27
J gene: TRBJ1-1

CDR3 protein: CASSDTGLAGGEQYF
CDR3 DNA: TGTGCCAGCAGTGACACGGGACTAGCGGGAGGGGAGCAGTACTTC
D gene: TRBD2
clone size: .
V gene: TRBV6-1
J gene: TRBJ2-7

CDR3 protein: CASSDSTSGSTDTQYF
CDR3 DNA: TGTGCCAGCAGCGATTCGACTAGCGGAAGCACAGATACGCAGTATTTT
D gene: TRBD2
clone size: once
V gene: TRBV9
J gene: TRBJ2-3

CDR3 protein: CASSWRDRGSYEQYF
CDR3 DNA: TGTGCCAGCAGCTGGCGGGACAGGGGATCCTACGAGCAGTACTTC
D gene: TRBD1
clone size: few
V gene: TRBV7-9
J gene: TRBJ2-7

CDR3 protein: CASSSPTSGIFNEQFF
CDR3 DNA: TGCGCCAGCAGTAGCCCGACTAGCGGAATCTTTAATGAGCAGTTCTTC
D gene: TRBD2
clone size: .
V gene: TRBV10-2
J gene: TRBJ2-1

CDR3 protein: CATSESGNQETQYF
CDR3 DNA: TGTGCCACCAGTGAGTCAGGGAATCAGGAGACCCAGTACTTC
D gene: .
clone size: .
V gene: TRBV24-1
J gene: TRBJ2-5

CDR3 protein: CASSLSLQGVDGELFF
CDR3 DNA: TGTGCCAGCAGCTTATCCCTACAGGGTGTCGACGGGGAGCTGTTTTTT
D gene: .
clone size: once
V gene: TRBV7-2
J gene: TRBJ2-2

CDR3 protein: CASSPILLTPANTGELFF
CDR3 DNA: TGTGCCAGCTCACCAATCCTGCTTACACCCGCGAACACCGGGGAGCTGTTTTTT
D gene: .
clone size: .
V gene: TRBV18
J gene: TRBJ2-2

CDR3 protein: CASSNRGKQPQHF
CDR3 DNA: TGTGCCAGCAGCAACAGGGGAAAGCAGCCCCAGCATTTT
D gene: TRBD1
clone size: .
V gene: TRBV5-4
J gene: TRBJ1-5

CDR3 protein: CASSLRRTWDTQYF
CDR3 DNA: TGTGCCAGCAGCTTACGGAGGACCTGGGATACGCAGTATTTT
D gene: .
clone size: once
V gene: TRBV11-1
J gene: TRBJ2-3

CDR3 protein: CASSLASTQVADTQYF
CDR3 DNA: TGTGCCAGCAGCTTAGCTTCTACCCAGGTCGCAGATACGCAGTATTTT
D gene: .
clone size: few
V gene: TRBV7-2
J gene: TRBJ2-3

CDR3 protein: CASSGASGVSYEQYF
CDR3 DNA: TGTGCCAGCAGTGGTGCTAGCGGGGTCTCCTACGAGCAGTACTTC
D gene: TRBD2
clone size: .
V gene: TRBV2
J gene: TRBJ2-7

CDR3 protein: CASRSRTEAFF
CDR3 DNA: TGTGCCAGCAGGTCTAGAACTGAAGCTTTCTTT
D gene: .
clone size: .
V gene: TRBV28
J gene: TRBJ1-1

CDR3 protein: CARSLGIGEGNQPQHF
CDR3 DNA: TGTGCCAGAAGCTTGGGGATAGGTGAGGGCAATCAGCCCCAGCATTTT
D gene: .
clone size: .
V gene: TRBV5-3
J gene: TRBJ1-5